This T cell receptor (beta chain) was identified during a study of T cells expressing NK-cell markers. For the study at large: The TCR beta repertoires were obtained from sorted CD3+CD56+NKG2C+, CD3+CD56+NKG2C- and CD3+CD56-NKG2C+ T cells.

TCRdb re-called the 5' RACE reads, yielding one record per CDR3 amino acid sequence without DNA. The sample totals 400,000 to 450,000 distinct CDR3 sequences. Germline V gene sequence: CDR1 MNHEY, CDR2 SVGAGI. This CDR3 has 15 amino acids. Material for sequencing was blood T cells: a sorted CD56 or NKG2C T cell subset, CD4+ or CD8+ T cells, or bulk PBMC T cells (not recorded which). V is TRBV6-5 and J is TRBJ1-1. This receptor was identified in a woman aged 18 to 75 in good health. CDR3 sequence: CASSYSGQMNTEAFF.